The T cell receptor (beta chain) under discussion was sequenced for a study of T cells after yellow fever vaccination. Overall study results and limits: Most primary-vaccination clones reappeared after the booster (approximately 95% CD4, about 90% CD8). A weaker secondary response peaked on day 5, the primary on day 15.

The CDR3 totals 16 residues. In germline, CDR1 is SGHTA, CDR2 FQGNSA. V shed 2 bases and J shed 0 bases, with 13 bases lying between them. A word on this clonotype: The antigen remains unidentified.

Synthesis of TCR cDNA relied on 5'RACE template switching, which attached a universal primer site and UMIs. TCRdb redid the calling of the 5' RACE reads with MiXCR, one entry per CDR3 protein. The repertoire holds just over 250,000 distinct CDR3 sequences, with about 5.2% as singletons. The TCR comes from a man between 18 and 29 years old who received the YFV17D yellow fever vaccine. The chain uses TRBV7-2 and TRBJ1-1; the D is unclear. The input for sequencing was CD4+ T cells sorted from PBMCs, taken on the day of the yellow fever booster vaccination. CDR3 residues: CASSLLGITVNTEAFF. The CDR3 nucleotides are TGTGCCAGCAGCTTATTGGGGATCACCGTGAACACTGAAGCTTTCTTT.